A single sample is the source of the 13 T cell receptor beta chains below, sequenced in a study of blood T cells in healthy people across ages. For the second PCR, which ran for about 7 to 11 cycles, a sample-barcoded 5' primer and a J-beta primer mix were used. From the 5' RACE reads, TCRdb called clonotypes with MiXCR, one entry per CDR3 protein. Of around 650,000 distinct CDR3 sequences in the sample, roughly 32% are singletons; the top ten hold less than 20%. The sequencing input was blood. These receptors originate from a woman of 80 years or more in good health.

This clonotype was observed at least ten times. The chain recombines TRBV6-5 with TRBJ1-2, with D perhaps TRBD1 (5 bases). The V end lost 2 bases, the J end lost 5 bases, and 9 bases lay between the germline ends. CDR3 length equals 13 residues. Germline V gene data show CDR1 as MNHEY and CDR2 as SVGAGI. CDR3 sequence: CASSYPGEYGYTF. The CDR3 nucleotides read TGTGCCAGCAGTTACCCGGGGGAGTATGGCTACACCTTC.

The chain employs TRBV4-1 and TRBJ1-1; 9 bases line up with TRBD1. The germline V gene has CDR1 MGHRA and CDR2 YSYEKL. CDR3 length: 19 residues. J gave up 5 bases and V 1 base, and 17 bases lay outside the gene matches. The CDR3 coding sequence is TGCGCCAGCAGCCAAGTAGCCCCGGGACAGGGCGGTCGTTTGACTGAAGCTTTCTTT. Translation: CASSQVAPGQGGRLTEAFF.

This clonotype was counted between two and nine times. This rearrangement joins TRBV20-1 to TRBJ1-5; a weak D match, TRBD1 (6 bases). The CDR3 covers 15 residues. CDR1 is DFQATT and CDR2 is SNEGSKA in the germline V gene (reference sequence). Deletions cut 3 bases from V and 6 bases from J, with 18 bases between. CDR3 protein: CSASVSTSGAQPQHF. CDR3 in DNA: TGCAGTGCTAGCGTGTCAACTTCGGGGGCTCAGCCCCAGCATTTT.

In regard to this clonotype: A much larger clone differs by one base, so this may be a read error. V gene TRBV5-8 combines with J gene TRBJ1-1; the D is unclear. The CDR3 covers 11 residues. CDR1 and CDR2 (germline): SGHTS, YDEGEE. Between the trimmed V and J ends, which lost 1 base and 5 bases, there was a span of 3 bases. CDR3 amino acids: CASSLMTEAFF. The CDR3 DNA reads as TGTGCCAGCAGCTTGATGACTGAAGCTTTCTTT.

The sample holds one count of this clonotype. The chain has TRBV20-1 and TRBJ1-4; D call uncertain. The CDR3 is made up of 14 amino acids. V was trimmed by 1 base and J by 8 bases, leaving 14 bases between them. The germline V gene encodes CDR1 DFQATT and CDR2 SNEGSKA (reference sequence). CDR3 in DNA: TGCAGTGCTAGAGGGGATGGGGAGGGAGAAAAACTGTTTTTT. It yields the protein CSARGDGEGEKLFF.

This clonotype was found a few times. Just one base apart from a much larger clone, this may be a read error. The J gene is TRBJ1-2, the V gene TRBV10-3; possibly TRBD1 for D (6 bases). V lost 6 bases, J lost 6 bases, and 17 bases lay in between. The CDR3 consists of 14 residues. Germline CDR1 ENHRY, CDR2 SYGVKD. The CDR3 sequence: CAIRESLGGDGYTF. CDR3 bases: TGTGCCATCAGGGAAAGCTTAGGGGGTGATGGCTACACCTTC.

The rearrangement joins TRBV4-3 to TRBJ2-7, with a possible D match to TRBD2 (5 bases). Gene TRBJ2-5 matches the end of the DNA better, so the J call may be wrong. The V gene's germline CDR1 is LGHNA and CDR2 YSLEER. This CDR3 region has 15 residues. CDR3: CASSQDYQRWETQYF. DNA for the CDR3: TGCGCCAGCAGCCAAGATTACCAGCGGTGGGAGACCCAGTACTTC.

Many counts were recorded for this clonotype. The chain links TRBV28 to TRBJ2-7, with 10 bases aligning to TRBD1. Germline V CDR1 and CDR2: MDHEN, SYDVKM. The CDR3 extends over 13 amino acids. J lost 8 bases, V lost 6 bases, and 7 bases had no gene match. Here the CDR3 DNA reads TGTGCCAGCAGCGGGACAGGGGTAAAACAGCAGTACTTC. This codes for CASSGTGVKQQYF.

This clonotype was seen once. This may come from a read error, since a much larger clone is one base off. This rearrangement joins TRBV5-1 to TRBJ2-5, with D maybe TRBD2 (6 bases). The V end lost 0 bases, the J end lost 11 bases, and 20 bases lay between the germline ends. The CDR3 extends over 15 amino acids. Germline assignment: CDR1 SGHRS and CDR2 YFSETQ. This CDR3 reads CASSLDAGSPNEQYF. CDR3 sequence (DNA): TGCGCCAGCAGCTTGGATGCGGGGAGCCCCAATGAGCAGTACTTC.

The genes are TRBV20-1 and TRBJ2-1; 10 bases are shared with TRBD2. The CDR3 length is 15 residues. Trimming removed 5 bases from V and 2 bases from J; junction bases left unmatched: 6. Germline CDR1 DFQATT, CDR2 SNEGSKA (reference sequence). The CDR3, as DNA: TGCAGTGCTCATCCTAGCGGGGGAGCCTACAATGAGCAGTTCTTC. This gives the protein CSAHPSGGAYNEQFF.

This clonotype was picked up many times. This chain uses TRBV4-2 with TRBJ1-5, with D uncertain. The germline CDR1 and CDR2 sequences are LGHNA and YNFKEQ. Trimming removed 0 bases at V and 0 bases at J, with 12 bases between. The CDR3 consists of 17 residues. The CDR3 region has the DNA TGTGCCAGCAGCCAAGATTTATACGGGCCTAGCAATCAGCCCCAGCATTTT. It translates to CASSQDLYGPSNQPQHF.

This clonotype was counted ten times or more. V is TRBV15 and J is TRBJ2-7, with 9 positions matching TRBD1. V lost 0 bases to trimming and J lost 4 bases; unmatched junction nucleotides: 7. This CDR3 comprises 16 residues. Germline V gene data show CDR1 as LNHNV and CDR2 as YYDKDF (reference sequence). CDR3 loop: CATSRDFPGQGYEQYF. The DNA for the CDR3 is TGTGCCACCAGCAGAGATTTCCCGGGACAGGGATACGAGCAGTACTTC. Full variable domain (outside the CDR3, taken from reference TRBV15 and TRBJ2-7): DAMVIQNPRYQVTQFGKPVTLSCSQTLNHNVMYWYQQKSSQAPKLLFHYYDKDFNNEADTPDNFQSRRPNTSFCFLDIRSPGLGDTAMYLCATSRDFPGQGYEQYFGPGTRLTVT.

This clonotype was observed many times. The chain combines TRBV5-6 with TRBJ1-1; weak D call: TRBD1 (5 bases). V was pared by 1 base and J by 4 bases, with 11 bases between. CDR3 length equals 14 residues. In germline, CDR1 is SGHDT, CDR2 YYEEEE. CDR3 residues: CASSLQGWSTEAFF. DNA for the CDR3: TGTGCCAGCAGCTTGCAGGGATGGAGCACTGAAGCTTTCTTT.